This TCR beta chain was found in a study of tumor and adjacent non-tumor tissue in lung cancer. RNA was extracted from bulk tissue without any cell sorting. TCRbeta libraries were built with three rounds of nested PCR, modified from ARM-PCR. TCRdb reprocessed the multiplex PCR reads with MiXCR, giving one entry per CDR3 protein. The repertoire holds about 140,000 distinct CDR3 sequences, with around 67% as singletons. The V end was cut by 7 bases, the J end by 3 bases, with 13 bases between. CDR1 and CDR2 from the germline V gene are MNHNS and SASEGT. The CDR3 consists of 13 residues. The V gene is TRBV6-1, the J gene TRBJ2-7; unclear D gene. The receptor was derived from a man aged 55 to 70 with small cell lung cancer. Sequenced material: lung tumor tissue. CDR3 region: CASTPGPNYEQYF. The CDR3 region has the DNA TGTGCCAGCACACCTGGCCCGAACTACGAGCAGTACTTC.